This TCR beta chain derives from a study of T cell repertoires in cytomegalovirus infection. Looking at the study overall: Use of recently identified HLA-C-restricted and well-studied HLA-B-restricted CMV epitopes was part of the study. Both CMV infection and a matching HLA type were indicated by public TCR beta signatures. The study's findings and limits: Public TCR beta family frequency separated CMV-and-HLA carriers, including in an independent cohort. HLA-C-restricted TCR beta clonotypes specific for CMV led the ex vivo response.

Germline CDR1 and CDR2: PRHDT and FYEKMQ (reference sequence). The CDR3 is 15 amino acids. V gave up 5 bases and J gave up 1 base, with 14 bases separating them. This clonotype was seen many times. The antigen remains unidentified. TCRdb fed the reads into MiXCR, producing one record per CDR3 protein. The data hold 650,000 to 900,000 distinct CDR3 sequences, with 30% to 35% observed a single time. Material: cultured CD8+ T cells from PBMCs, obtained from culture after CMV antigen stimulation. This TCR was sampled from a human donor in good health (CMV status not recorded). Some clones in this sample may be carry-over from other donors' samples. This chain connects TRBV13 to TRBJ1-1; D gene unclear. The CDR3 DNA follows: TGTGCCAGCAGCACCGACCGCCGGTGGAACACTGAAGCTTTCTTT. Translating gives CASSTDRRWNTEAFF.